The clone carrying this T cell receptor beta chain was counted a single time. This entry belongs to a study of CD4 and CD8 cells across lung adenocarcinoma regions. There are 14 residues in the CDR3. Unmatched junction bases numbered 4, after V lost 2 bases and J lost 4 bases. Germline CDR1 reads MNHEY; CDR2 reads SVGAGI. Donors had localized lung adenocarcinoma, a non-small cell lung cancer. TCRdb recomputed calls from the PCR reads with MiXCR, one row per CDR3 protein. The sample lists around 25,000 distinct CDR3 sequences; approximately 51% were seen once. Sequencing was done on a sample of CD8+ T cells from the center of a lung tumor. V and J are TRBV6-5 and TRBJ1-2; 7 nucleotides match TRBD1. The sequence was collected from a male donor with lung adenocarcinoma. The CD4 and CD8 labels of this study may be unreliable. The chain's CDR3 is CASSYGTAGYGYTF. DNA of the CDR3: TGTGCCAGCAGTTACGGGACAGCCGGCTATGGCTACACCTTC.